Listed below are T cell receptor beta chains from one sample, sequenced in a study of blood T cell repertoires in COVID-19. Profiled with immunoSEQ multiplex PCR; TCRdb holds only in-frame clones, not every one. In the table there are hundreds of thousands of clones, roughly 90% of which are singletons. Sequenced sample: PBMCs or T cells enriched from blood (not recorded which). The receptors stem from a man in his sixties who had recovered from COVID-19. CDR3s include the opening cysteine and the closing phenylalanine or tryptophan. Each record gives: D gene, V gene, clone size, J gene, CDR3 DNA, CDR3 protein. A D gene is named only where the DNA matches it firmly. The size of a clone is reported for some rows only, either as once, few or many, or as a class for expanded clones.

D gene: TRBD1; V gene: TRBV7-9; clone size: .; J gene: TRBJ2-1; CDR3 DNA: TGTGCCAGCAGTTACAGGGGAAATGAGCAGTTCTTC; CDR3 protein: CASSYRGNEQFF
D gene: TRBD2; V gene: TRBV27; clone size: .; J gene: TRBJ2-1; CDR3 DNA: TGTGCCAGCAGTTTATCCCGCGTAGCGGGAGAATACAATGAGCAGTTCTTC; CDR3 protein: CASSLSRVAGEYNEQFF
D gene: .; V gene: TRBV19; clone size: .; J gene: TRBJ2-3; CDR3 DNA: TGTGCCAGTAGTATAAGGTGGGAGGTTGGCACAGATACGCAGTATTTT; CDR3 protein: CASSIRWEVGTDTQYF
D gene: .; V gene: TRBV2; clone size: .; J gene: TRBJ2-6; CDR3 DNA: TGTGCCAGCAGTAAGACACAAAACCGGTCCGGGGCCAACGTCCTGACTTTC; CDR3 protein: CASSKTQNRSGANVLTF
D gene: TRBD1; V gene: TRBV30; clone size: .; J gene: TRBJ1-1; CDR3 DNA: TGTGCCTGGAGTGGTGACAGGGCAATCAACACTGAAGCTTTCTTT; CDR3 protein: CAWSGDRAINTEAFF
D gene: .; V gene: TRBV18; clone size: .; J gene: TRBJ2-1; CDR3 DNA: TGTGCCAGCTCACCCGTATCGGGATGGGGGCTCAATGAGCAGTTCTTC; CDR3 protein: CASSPVSGWGLNEQFF
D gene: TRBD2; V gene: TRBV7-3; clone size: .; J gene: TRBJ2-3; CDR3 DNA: TGTGCCAGCAGCCAAGGACTAGCGGGAGGCTTAGATACGCAGTATTTT; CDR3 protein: CASSQGLAGGLDTQYF
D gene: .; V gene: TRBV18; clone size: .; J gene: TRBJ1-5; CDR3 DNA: TGTGCCAGCTCACCACGATTCGTCAGGGGCGGCAATCAGCCCCAGCATTTT; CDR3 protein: CASSPRFVRGGNQPQHF
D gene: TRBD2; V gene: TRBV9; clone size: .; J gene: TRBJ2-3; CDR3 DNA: TGTGCCAGCAGCGTCGCCAAGAGCGGGGGCCTCACAGATACGCAGTATTTT; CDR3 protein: CASSVAKSGGLTDTQYF
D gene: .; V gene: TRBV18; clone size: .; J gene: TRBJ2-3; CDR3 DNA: TGTGCCAGCTCACCAGCGAGGAGAAGGGAGTCAGATACGCAGTATTTT; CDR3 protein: CASSPARRRESDTQYF
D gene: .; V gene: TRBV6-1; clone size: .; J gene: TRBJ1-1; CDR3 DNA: TGTGCCAGCAGTGAATTGCTCGAGGGCCTTTACACTGAAGCTTTCTTT; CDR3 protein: CASSELLEGLYTEAFF
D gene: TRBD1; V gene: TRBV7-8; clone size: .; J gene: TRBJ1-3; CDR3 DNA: TGTGCCAGCAGCTTACGGGTCGGGCAGGGGGCTTTTGGAAACACCATATATTTT; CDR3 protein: CASSLRVGQGAFGNTIYF
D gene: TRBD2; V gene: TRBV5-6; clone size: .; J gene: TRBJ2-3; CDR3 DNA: TGTGCCAGCAGCTTCCAGACTAGCGGGAGATCGGATACGCAGTATTTT; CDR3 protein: CASSFQTSGRSDTQYF
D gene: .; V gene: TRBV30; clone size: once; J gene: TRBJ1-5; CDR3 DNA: TGTGCCTGGAGTGTGGGGACACAGCTCAATCAGCCCCAGCATTTT; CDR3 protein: CAWSVGTQLNQPQHF
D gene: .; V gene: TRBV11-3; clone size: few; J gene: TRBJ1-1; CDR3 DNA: TGTGCCAGCAGCTTAGGAGATCTGAACACTGAAGCTTTCTTT; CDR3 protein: CASSLGDLNTEAFF
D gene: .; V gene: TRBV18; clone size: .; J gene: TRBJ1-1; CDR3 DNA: TGTGCCAGCTCACCCCCGTTACAGAAAACCCGCCCGTATACTGAAGCTTTCTTT; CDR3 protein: CASSPPLQKTRPYTEAFF
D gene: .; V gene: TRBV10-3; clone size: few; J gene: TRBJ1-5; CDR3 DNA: TGTGCCACACAGGGCGACGATCAGCCCCAGCATTTT; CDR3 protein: CATQGDDQPQHF
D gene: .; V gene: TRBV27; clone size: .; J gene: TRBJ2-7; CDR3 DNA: TGTGCCAGCAGTTTATCGGGGCCAATCTACGAGCAGTACTTC; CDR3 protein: CASSLSGPIYEQYF
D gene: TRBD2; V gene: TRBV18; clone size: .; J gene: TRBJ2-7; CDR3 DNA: TGTGCCAGCTCCCTGGGGGGGAAGTACGAGCAGTACTTC; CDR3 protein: CASSLGGKYEQYF
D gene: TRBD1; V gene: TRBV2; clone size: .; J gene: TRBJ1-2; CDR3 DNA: TGTGCCAGCAGTGAAGCACCGGGACAGGGGGCTTACTATGGCTACACCTTC; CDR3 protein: CASSEAPGQGAYYGYTF
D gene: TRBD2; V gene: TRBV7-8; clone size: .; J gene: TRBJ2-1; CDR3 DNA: TGTGCCAGCAGCCCGGAACTAGCGGGGGGCTGGGGGGCGATCTTC; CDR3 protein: CASSPELAGGWGAIF
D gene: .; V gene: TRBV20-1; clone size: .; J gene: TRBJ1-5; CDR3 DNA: TGCAGTGCTAGTTTGGGGGCTAATCAGCCCCAGCATTTT; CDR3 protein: CSASLGANQPQHF
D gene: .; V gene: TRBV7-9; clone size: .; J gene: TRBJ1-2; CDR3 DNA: TGTGCCAGCAGGGAGTTGGGGACAACGGGGACCGGCTACACCTTC; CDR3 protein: CASRELGTTGTGYTF
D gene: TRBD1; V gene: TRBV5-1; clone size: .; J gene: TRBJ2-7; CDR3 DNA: TGCGCCAGCAGCTTAACCGGGACAGGGCTATACGAGCAGTACTTC; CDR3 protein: CASSLTGTGLYEQYF
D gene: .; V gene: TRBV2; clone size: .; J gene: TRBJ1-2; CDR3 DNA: TGTGCCAGTGAGCTCAATTGGAGGGATAATGGCTACACCTTC; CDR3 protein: CASELNWRDNGYTF
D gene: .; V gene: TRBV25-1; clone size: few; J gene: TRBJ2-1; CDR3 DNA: TGTGCCAGCAGTGAAGGACAGACTATTAACAATGAGCAGTTCTTC; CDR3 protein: CASSEGQTINNEQFF
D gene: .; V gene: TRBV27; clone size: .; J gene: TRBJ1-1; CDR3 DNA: TGTGCCAGCAGTTTACAGGGATACACTGAAGCTTTCTTT; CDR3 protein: CASSLQGYTEAFF
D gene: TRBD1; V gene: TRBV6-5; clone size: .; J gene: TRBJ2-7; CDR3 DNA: TGTGCCAGCAGCGACAGGGGACACGAGCAGTACTTC; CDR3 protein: CASSDRGHEQYF
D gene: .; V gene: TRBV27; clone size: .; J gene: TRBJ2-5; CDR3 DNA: TGTGCCAGCAGTTTTCAGGGTGGGCAAGAGACCCAGTACTTC; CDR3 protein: CASSFQGGQETQYF
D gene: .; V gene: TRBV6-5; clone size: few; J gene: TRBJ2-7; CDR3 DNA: TGTGCCAGCGAGGGTCATCGGAACGAGCAGTACTTC; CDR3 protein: CASEGHRNEQYF
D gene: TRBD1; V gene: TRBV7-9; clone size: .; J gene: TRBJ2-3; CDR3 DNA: TGTGCCAGCAGCCTTCAGGGGGCTGGCACAGATACGCAGTATTTT; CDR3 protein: CASSLQGAGTDTQYF
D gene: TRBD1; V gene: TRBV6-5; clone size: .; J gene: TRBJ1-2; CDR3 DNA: TGTGCCAGCAGTATGGACAGGGAAAGGGTCTATGGCTACACCTTC; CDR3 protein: CASSMDRERVYGYTF
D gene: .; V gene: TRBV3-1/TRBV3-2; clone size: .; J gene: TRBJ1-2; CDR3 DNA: TGTGCCAGCAGCCAATCCCAGGGGTGGGGCGGCTACACCTTC; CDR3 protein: CASSQSQGWGGYTF
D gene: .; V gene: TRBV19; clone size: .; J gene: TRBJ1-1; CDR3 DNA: TGTGCCAGTAGCCGCAAGCCGCCTGAAGCTTTCTTT; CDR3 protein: CASSRKPPEAFF
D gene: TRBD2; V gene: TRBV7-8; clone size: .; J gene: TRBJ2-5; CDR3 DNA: TGTGCCAGCAGGCAACAAACTAGCGGGGGACAAGAGACCCAGTACTTC; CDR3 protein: CASRQQTSGGQETQYF
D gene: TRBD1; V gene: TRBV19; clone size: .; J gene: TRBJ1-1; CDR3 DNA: TGTGCCGTCGCACCGGGACAGGGAGAGATGAACACTGAAGCTTTCTTT; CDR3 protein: CAVAPGQGEMNTEAFF
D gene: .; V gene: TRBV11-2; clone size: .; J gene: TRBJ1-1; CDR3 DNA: TGTGCCAGCAGCCCTCTAGGTGGGAGATGGTTGGCTTTCTTT; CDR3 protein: CASSPLGGRWLAFF
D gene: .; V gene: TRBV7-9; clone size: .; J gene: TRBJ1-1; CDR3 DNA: TGTGCCAGCAGCCGGACAGCGTTGAACACTGAAGCTTTCTTT; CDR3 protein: CASSRTALNTEAFF
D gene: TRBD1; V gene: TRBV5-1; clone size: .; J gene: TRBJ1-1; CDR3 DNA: TGCGCCAGCAGCCTCGTAGGGACAGCCGACACTGAAGCTTTCTTT; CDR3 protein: CASSLVGTADTEAFF
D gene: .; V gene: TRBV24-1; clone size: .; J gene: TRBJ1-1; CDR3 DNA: TGTGCCACCAGTGATTCCCGGGGAGGGACCACTGAAGCTTTCTTT; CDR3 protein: CATSDSRGGTTEAFF
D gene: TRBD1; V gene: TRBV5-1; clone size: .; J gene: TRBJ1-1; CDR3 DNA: TGCGCCAGCAGCGTGATGGGACAGCAAAACACTGAAGCTTTCTTT; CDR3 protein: CASSVMGQQNTEAFF
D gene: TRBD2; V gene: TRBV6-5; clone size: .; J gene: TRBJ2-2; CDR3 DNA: TGTGCCAGCAGTTACTACGGCGGGGGGTTCGGCGGGGAGCTGTTTTTT; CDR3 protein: CASSYYGGGFGGELFF
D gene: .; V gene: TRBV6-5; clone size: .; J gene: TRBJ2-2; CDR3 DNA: TGTGCCAGCAGTTACTCGGTGGTGCGCGGAACCGGGGAGCTGTTTTTT; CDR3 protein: CASSYSVVRGTGELFF
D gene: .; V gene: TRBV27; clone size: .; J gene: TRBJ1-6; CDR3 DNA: TGTGCCAGCAGTTTAACAGGATCACCCCTCCACTTT; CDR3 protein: CASSLTGSPLHF
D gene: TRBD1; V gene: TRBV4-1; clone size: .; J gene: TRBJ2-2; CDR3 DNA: TGCGCCAGCAGCCAAGATCGTGGACAGGCCACCGGCGGGGAGCTGTTTTTT; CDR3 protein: CASSQDRGQATGGELFF
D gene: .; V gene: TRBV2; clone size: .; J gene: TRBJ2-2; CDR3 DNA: TGTGCCAGCAGGCCCGCTTTGGGGTCCCGGGGCACCGGGGAGCTGTTTTTT; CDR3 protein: CASRPALGSRGTGELFF